Below, 24 T cell receptor beta chains from the same sample are listed, as sequenced in a study of T cell changes during pregnancy in multiple sclerosis. The assay was immunoSEQ multiplex PCR, and TCRdb's table has in-frame clones only and misses some. The data show about 60,000 clones, around 93% seen once. This material consisted of CD4+ T cells from peripheral blood mononuclear cells, taken in the first trimester of pregnancy. The source of these receptors is a female donor with multiple sclerosis, enrolled in a pregnancy study.

Turning to this clone: The junction does not match germline at one end; this may be a read error. The genes are TRBV6-5 and TRBJ1-2; D is possibly TRBD1 (6 bases). CDR1 is MNHEY and CDR2 is SVGAGI in the germline V gene. There are 14 residues in the CDR3. The CDR3, as DNA: TGTGCCAGCCGTTACCGACAGGTCGGCTATGGCTACACCTTC. Protein product: CASRYRQVGYGYTF.

The chain recombines TRBV5-8 with TRBJ1-5; the D gene is possibly TRBD1 (5 bases). The V gene's germline CDR1 is SGHTS and CDR2 YDEGEE. The CDR3 length is 14 residues. V was cut by 6 bases and J by 3 bases, with 13 bases left in between. CDR3 loop: CASTLGLANQPQHF. The CDR3, as DNA: TGTGCCAGCACCCTGGGACTTGCCAATCAGCCCCAGCATTTT.

This clone was seen more than once but under ten times. This sequence joins TRBV2 and TRBJ1-6; 8 bases match TRBD1. The junction had 7 bases not matched to a gene; V was cut back by 4 bases and J by 8 bases. CDR1 is SNHLY and CDR2 is FYNNEI in the germline V gene. The CDR3 contains 15 residues. The CDR3 spells CASSGMTGVDSPLHF. CDR3 DNA sequence: TGTGCCAGCAGTGGGATGACAGGGGTGGATTCACCCCTCCACTTT.

The CDR3 DNA follows: TGTGCCAGCTCACCACAAGGACACAACACTGAAGCTTTCTTT. Its translation is CASSPQGHNTEAFF. The chain couples TRBV18 to TRBJ1-1; maybe TRBD1 (5 bases). Trimming took 1 base from V and 2 from J, leaving 8 bases between them. The CDR3 is 14 residues long. In germline, CDR1 is KGHSH, CDR2 LQKENI.

The rearrangement links TRBV5-4 to TRBJ2-7, with D perhaps TRBD1 (6 bases). Germline CDR1 and CDR2: SGHNT and YYREEE (reference sequence). The CDR3 consists of 14 residues. Between the trimmed V and J ends, which lost 0 bases and 3 bases, there was a span of 10 bases. This CDR3 is CASSLAGANYEQYF. CDR3 DNA: TGTGCCAGCAGCTTGGCAGGGGCGAACTACGAGCAGTACTTC. Based on the CDR3 plus reference TRBV5-4 and TRBJ2-7, the full variable domain is ETGVTQSPTHLIKTRGQQVTLRCSSQSGHNTVSWYQQALGQGPQFIFQYYREEENGRGNFPPRFSGLQFPNYSSELNVNALELDDSALYLCASSLAGANYEQYFGPGTRLTVT.

This chain uses TRBV10-1 with TRBJ2-7; 9 nucleotides match TRBD1. V lost 7 bases, J lost 3 bases, and 7 bases stayed unmatched. Looked up from germline, CDR1 is WNHNN and CDR2 is SYGVQD (reference sequence). The length of the CDR3 is 14 residues. The CDR3 sequence is CASTNAGQGYEQYF. The CDR3 bases are TGCGCCAGCACAAACGCGGGACAGGGCTACGAGCAGTACTTC.

This chain connects TRBV7-9 to TRBJ2-1, with 11 positions matching TRBD2. Germline V gene sequence: CDR1 SEHNR, CDR2 FQNEAQ (reference sequence). CDR3 length equals 17 residues. Trimming removed 5 bases from V and 2 bases from J; junction bases left unmatched: 8. The DNA of the CDR3 is TGTGCCAGCAGCCTCACCGGGACTAGCGGAACCTACAATGAGCAGTTCTTC. Translated: CASSLTGTSGTYNEQFF.

The V gene is TRBV6-5, the J gene TRBJ1-1, with D possibly matching TRBD1 (5 bases). The V gene's germline CDR1 is MNHEY and CDR2 SVGAGI. The CDR3 has 11 amino acids. V lost 7 bases, J lost 7 bases, and 10 bases lay in between. CDR3 coding DNA: TGTGCCAGCACCCAGGGTTTTGAAGCTTTCTTT. Encoded protein: CASTQGFEAFF.

This chain connects TRBV2 to TRBJ2-1; D may be TRBD1 (6 bases). Germline V gene data show CDR1 as SNHLY and CDR2 as FYNNEI. This CDR3 comprises 14 residues. Trimming left V 6 bases short and J 3 bases short, with 12 bases between. As DNA, the CDR3 is TGTGCCAGCAGGGCCCAGGGGAACTACAATGAGCAGTTCTTC. Amino acids: CASRAQGNYNEQFF.

The chain employs TRBV6-6 and TRBJ2-1; TRBD1 is a possible D gene (7 bases). The CDR3 totals 13 residues. The germline CDR1 and CDR2 sequences are MNHNY and SVGAGI (reference sequence). Trimming pared 9 bases from V and 6 bases from J, leaving 15 bases between. The CDR3, as DNA: TGTGCCAGTATCCAGGGGGGCTTCAATGAGCAGTTCTTC. Protein: CASIQGGFNEQFF.

The rearrangement joins TRBV30 to TRBJ2-1; 10 positions match TRBD2. The CDR3 covers 14 residues. V was pared by 3 bases and J by 3 bases, with 2 bases of the junction left unmatched. Germline loops: CDR1 GTSNPN, CDR2 SVGIG (reference sequence). CDR3 in amino acids: CAWSSSGGYNEQFF. DNA of the CDR3: TGTGCCTGGAGCTCTAGCGGGGGCTACAATGAGCAGTTCTTC.

This clone appeared once. The rearrangement uses TRBV2 and TRBJ2-3; 7 positions agree with TRBD2. The CDR3 has 13 amino acids. Germline lookup yields CDR1 SNHLY and CDR2 FYNNEI. V gave up 8 bases and J gave up 2 bases; unmatched junction bases: 4. As DNA, the CDR3 is TGTGCCAGCGGGGCGGGGGACACAGATACGCAGTATTTT. Translating gives CASGAGDTDTQYF.

The DNA of the CDR3 is TGTGCCAGCAGCTTAGAGGGGGGGCGGACAGATACGCAGTATTTT. Translated, it gives CASSLEGGRTDTQYF. The chain couples TRBV7-9 to TRBJ2-3, with D possibly matching TRBD2 (7 bases). Germline lookup yields CDR1 SEHNR and CDR2 FQNEAQ (reference sequence). CDR3 length equals 15 residues. V shed 1 base and J shed 3 bases, with 11 bases lying between them.

This sequence joins TRBV19 and TRBJ1-1; D gene ambiguous. Germline V gene data show CDR1 as LNHDA and CDR2 as SQIVND (reference sequence). Trimming pared 7 bases from V and 1 base from J, leaving 16 bases between. The CDR3 is 15 amino acids. CDR3 sequence (DNA): TGTGCCAGTACCTCTTTAGGCAGGCGGAACACTGAAGCTTTCTTT. This translates into CASTSLGRRNTEAFF.

V is TRBV9 and J is TRBJ1-2, with D maybe TRBD1 (5 bases). V shed 7 bases and J shed 1 base, with 14 bases lying between them. The CDR3 runs 14 residues. Germline CDR1 and CDR2: SGDLS and YYNGEE. The CDR3 sequence is CASGGEAINYGYTF. Written as DNA, the CDR3 is TGTGCCAGCGGGGGGGAGGCCATTAACTATGGCTACACCTTC.

The V call is TRBV7-2, the J call TRBJ2-2, with TRBD1 matching over 8 bases. The length of the CDR3 is 15 residues. Germline CDR1 and CDR2: SGHTA and FQGNSA. J gave up 1 base and V 5 bases, and 3 bases lay outside the gene matches. The CDR3 sequence is CASSPDRGNTGELFF. The CDR3 nucleotides read TGTGCCAGCAGCCCCGACAGGGGGAACACCGGGGAGCTGTTTTTT.

The chain employs TRBV2 and TRBJ1-2; 7 positions match TRBD1. J was trimmed by 7 bases and V by 4 bases; bases with no gene match: 9. CDR3 length: 14 amino acids. CDR1 is SNHLY, CDR2 FYNNEI, per germline. In DNA, the CDR3 is TGTGCCAGCAGTGTCTCAGGGGGGTTGGGTGGCTACACCTTC. This codes for CASSVSGGLGGYTF.

V and J are TRBV4-3 and TRBJ2-7; 10 positions match TRBD2. CDR1 is LGHNA, CDR2 YSLEER, per germline. J was trimmed by 4 bases and V by 0 bases; bases with no gene match: 15. CDR3 length: 19 residues. The CDR3 is CASSQDVIAGGLQAYEQYF. The CDR3 DNA sequence: TGCGCCAGCAGCCAAGATGTGATAGCGGGGGGCCTTCAAGCGTACGAGCAGTACTTC.

The chain uses TRBV18 and TRBJ2-7; D is undetermined. CDR1 and CDR2 (germline): KGHSH, LQKENI. V lost 3 bases and J 0 bases, leaving 12 bases between the germline ends. The CDR3 covers 15 residues. CDR3 DNA: TGTGCCAGCTCACCCCTCCCGGTGAGCTCCTACGAGCAGTACTTC. This translates into CASSPLPVSSYEQYF. The full variable domain, rest sourced from reference TRBV18 and TRBJ2-7, is NAGVMQNPRHLVRRRGQEARLRCSPMKGHSHVYWYRQLPEEGLKFMVYLQKENIIDESGMPKERFSAEFPKEGPSILRIQQVVRGDSAAYFCASSPLPVSSYEQYFGPGTRLTVT.

The chain has TRBV18 and TRBJ2-3; 8 nucleotides line up with TRBD2. After removal of 3 bases from V and 2 bases from J, the junction contained 1 base not matched to a gene. Germline CDR1 reads KGHSH; CDR2 reads LQKENI. The CDR3 covers 14 residues. CDR3 sequence: CASSPGLDTDTQYF. The CDR3 DNA sequence: TGTGCCAGCTCACCGGGACTAGACACAGATACGCAGTATTTT.

This clone was counted between two and nine times. The chain joins TRBV25-1 to TRBJ1-1; possible D gene TRBD1, 5 bases. Germline V gene lookup returns CDR1 MGHDK and CDR2 SYGVNS. Trimming removed 4 bases from V and 11 bases from J, with 14 bases in between. CDR3 length: 12 residues. The CDR3 sequence: CASSAQGPEAFF. The DNA of the CDR3 is TGTGCCAGCAGTGCGCAGGGTCCGGAGGCTTTCTTT. Full variable domain (remainder filled in from reference TRBV25-1 and TRBJ1-1): EADIYQTPRYLVIGTGKKITLECSQTMGHDKMYWYQQDPGMELHLIHYSYGVNSTEKGDLSSESTVSRIRTEHFPLTLESARPSHTSQYLCASSAQGPEAFFGQGTRLTVV.

With regard to this clone: At the DNA level, this CDR3 is encoded by other sequences in the same sample as well. This chain connects TRBV7-2 to TRBJ2-7; unclear D gene. V gave up 6 bases and J gave up 3 bases, with 6 bases separating them. The germline gives CDR1 SGHTA, CDR2 FQGNSA. The CDR3 is 11 amino acids. The CDR3 sequence is CASSSLYEQYF. CDR3 in DNA: TGTGCCAGCAGTTCCCTCTACGAGCAGTACTTC.

The rearrangement joins TRBV5-1 to TRBJ2-5; D possibly corresponds to TRBD1 (5 bases). V was shortened by 4 bases and J by 7 bases, with 14 bases between the two germline ends. Germline assignment: CDR1 SGHRS and CDR2 YFSETQ. This CDR3 has 13 residues. CDR3 amino acids: CASSVGVTGTQYF. The CDR3 DNA reads as TGCGCCAGCAGCGTTGGGGTCACAGGGACCCAGTACTTC. Looking up the rest from reference TRBV5-1 and TRBJ2-5 gives the full variable domain: KAGVTQTPRYLIKTRGQQVTLSCSPISGHRSVSWYQQTPGQGLQFLFEYFSETQRNKGNFPGRFSGRQFSNSRSEMNVSTLELGDSALYLCASSVGVTGTQYFGPGTRLLVL.

The gene calls are TRBV5-1 and TRBJ2-1; the match to TRBD2 covers 8 bases. The length of the CDR3 is 15 residues. The germline CDR1 and CDR2 sequences are SGHRS and YFSETQ. V lost 0 bases and J lost 7; bases outside the gene matches: 6. The CDR3: CASSLALGGGNEQFF. In nucleotides, the CDR3 is TGCGCCAGCAGCTTGGCCCTCGGGGGGGGAAATGAGCAGTTCTTC.